Listed below are T cell receptor beta chains from one sample, sequenced in a study of shared clonotypes between healthy human individuals. Generated by immunoSEQ multiplex PCR, the TCRdb table keeps only in-frame clones and is missing some. Of some 1.4 million clones in the sample, approximately 97% were seen once. Sequencing was performed on naive CD4+ T cells sorted from blood. The receptors were gathered from a man aged 25-45 years in good health. Each CDR3 is given with its conserved first and last residue. D genes are given only for firm matches.

CDR3: CASSEEVGTEAFF; DNA: TGTGCCAGCAGTGAGGAGGTCGGCACTGAAGCTTTCTTT; J: TRBJ1-1; V: TRBV2; D: NA
CDR3: CASSEGGLNTEAFF; DNA: TGTGCCAGCTCCGAGGGAGGGTTGAACACTGAAGCTTTCTTT; J: TRBJ1-1; V: TRBV6-4; D: NA
CDR3: CASSLRAGESDTQYF; DNA: TGTGCCAGCAGCTTACGAGCGGGAGAGTCAGATACGCAGTATTTT; J: TRBJ2-3; V: TRBV7-9; D: TRBD2
CDR3: CASSLDWGETQYF; DNA: TGTGCCAGCAGCTTAGATTGGGGAGAGACCCAGTACTTC; J: TRBJ2-5; V: TRBV7-8; D: NA
CDR3: CASSPATGDNQPQHF; DNA: TGTGCCAGCAGTCCCGCCACAGGAGACAATCAGCCCCAGCATTTT; J: TRBJ1-5; V: TRBV28; D: NA
CDR3: CASSVGSSGNTIYF; DNA: TGTGCCAGCAGCGTCGGTAGCTCTGGAAACACCATATATTTT; J: TRBJ1-3; V: TRBV9; D: NA
CDR3: CASSFLQGASTSNYGYTF; DNA: TGTGCCAGCAGCTTTCTACAGGGGGCCTCAACCAGTAACTATGGCTACACCTTC; J: TRBJ1-2; V: TRBV7-9; D: TRBD1
CDR3: CASSQPGLAGGRTYNEQFF; DNA: TGTGCCAGCAGCCAACCAGGACTAGCGGGAGGAAGGACCTACAATGAGCAGTTCTTC; J: TRBJ2-1; V: TRBV14; D: TRBD2
CDR3: CASSLGGTENTGELFF; DNA: TGTGCCAGCAGCTTGGGGGGGACAGAAAACACCGGGGAGCTGTTTTTT; J: TRBJ2-2; V: TRBV5-4; D: TRBD1
CDR3: CASSVGTGGTDTQYF; DNA: TGCGCCAGCAGCGTCGGGACAGGGGGGACAGATACGCAGTATTTT; J: TRBJ2-3; V: TRBV5-1; D: TRBD1
CDR3: CSFVAGGLADTQYF; DNA: TGCAGCTTCGTAGCGGGAGGGCTTGCAGATACGCAGTATTTT; J: TRBJ2-3; V: TRBV29-1; D: TRBD2
CDR3: CASCGWGEPQHF; DNA: TGTGCCAGTTGTGGATGGGGGGAGCCCCAGCATTTT; J: TRBJ1-5; V: TRBV19; D: NA
CDR3: CASSPSTTNYGYTF; DNA: TGTGCCAGCAGCCCCTCAACCACCAACTATGGCTACACCTTC; J: TRBJ1-2; V: TRBV5-4; D: NA
CDR3: CASSVGVSGNTIYF; DNA: TGTGCCAGCAGCGTAGGGGTTTCTGGAAACACCATATATTTT; J: TRBJ1-3; V: TRBV9; D: NA
CDR3: CASRETSGQRTEAFF; DNA: TGTGCCAGCAGAGAAACCTCGGGACAGCGCACTGAAGCTTTCTTT; J: TRBJ1-1; V: TRBV6-1; D: TRBD1
CDR3: CSVDESLAGAYNEQFF; DNA: TGCAGCGTTGATGAGTCGCTAGCGGGAGCGTACAATGAGCAGTTCTTC; J: TRBJ2-1; V: TRBV29-1; D: TRBD2